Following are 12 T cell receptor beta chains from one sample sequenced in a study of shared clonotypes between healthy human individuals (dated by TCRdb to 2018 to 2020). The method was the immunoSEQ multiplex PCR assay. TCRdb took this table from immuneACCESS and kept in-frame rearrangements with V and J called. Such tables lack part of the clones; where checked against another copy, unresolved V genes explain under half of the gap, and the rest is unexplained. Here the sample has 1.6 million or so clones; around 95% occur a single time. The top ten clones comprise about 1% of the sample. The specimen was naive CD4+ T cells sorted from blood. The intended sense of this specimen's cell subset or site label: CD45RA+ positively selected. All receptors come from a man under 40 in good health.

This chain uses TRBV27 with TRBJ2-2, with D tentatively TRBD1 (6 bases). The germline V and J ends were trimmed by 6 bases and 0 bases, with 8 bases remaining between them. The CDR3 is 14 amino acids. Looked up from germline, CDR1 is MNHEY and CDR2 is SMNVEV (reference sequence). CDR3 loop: CASRRTANTGELFF. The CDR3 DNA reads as TGTGCCAGCAGGCGGACAGCGAACACCGGGGAGCTGTTTTTT.

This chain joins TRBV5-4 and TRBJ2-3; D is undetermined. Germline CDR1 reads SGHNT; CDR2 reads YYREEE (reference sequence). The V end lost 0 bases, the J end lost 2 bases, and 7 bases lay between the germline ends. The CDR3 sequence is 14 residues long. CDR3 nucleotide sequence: TGTGCCAGCAGCTTGGCGGCAGACACAGATACGCAGTATTTT. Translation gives CASSLAADTDTQYF.

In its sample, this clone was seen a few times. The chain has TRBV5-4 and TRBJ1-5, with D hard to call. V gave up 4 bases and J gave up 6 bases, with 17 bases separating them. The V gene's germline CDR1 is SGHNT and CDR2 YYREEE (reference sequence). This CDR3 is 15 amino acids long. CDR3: CASSKLPGGSQPQHF. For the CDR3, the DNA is TGTGCCAGCAGCAAACTACCAGGAGGGAGTCAGCCCCAGCATTTT. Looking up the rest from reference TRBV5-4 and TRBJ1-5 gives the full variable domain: ETGVTQSPTHLIKTRGQQVTLRCSSQSGHNTVSWYQQALGQGPQFIFQYYREEENGRGNFPPRFSGLQFPNYSSELNVNALELDDSALYLCASSKLPGGSQPQHFGDGTRLSIL.

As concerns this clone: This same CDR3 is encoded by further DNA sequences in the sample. The CDR3 DNA reads as TGCGCCAGCAGCTCGGGACTAGCAGGGGCGGGCACAGATACGCAGTATTTT. Protein product: CASSSGLAGAGTDTQYF. The chain uses TRBV5-1 and TRBJ2-3; TRBD2 agrees at 9 bases. Per the germline V gene, CDR1 is SGHRS and CDR2 is YFSETQ. V shed 3 bases, J shed 1 base, and the junction held 9 bases outside the gene matches. The CDR3 sequence is 17 residues long. Filled out from reference TRBV5-1 and TRBJ2-3, the complete variable domain reads KAGVTQTPRYLIKTRGQQVTLSCSPISGHRSVSWYQQTPGQGLQFLFEYFSETQRNKGNFPGRFSGRQFSNSRSEMNVSTLELGDSALYLCASSSGLAGAGTDTQYFGPGTRLTVL.

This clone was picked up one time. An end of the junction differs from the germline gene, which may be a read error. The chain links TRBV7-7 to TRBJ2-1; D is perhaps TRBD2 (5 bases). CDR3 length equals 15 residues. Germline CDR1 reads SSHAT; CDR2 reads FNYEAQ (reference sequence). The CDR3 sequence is CASSLTSKGDNEQFF. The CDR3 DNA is TGTGCTAGCAGCCTTACTAGTAAAGGTGACAATGAGCAGTTCTTC.

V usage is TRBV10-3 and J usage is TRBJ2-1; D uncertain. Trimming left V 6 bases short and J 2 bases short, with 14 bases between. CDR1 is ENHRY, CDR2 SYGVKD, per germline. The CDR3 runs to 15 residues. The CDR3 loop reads CAIRKATGTYNEQFF. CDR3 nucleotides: TGTGCCATCAGGAAAGCTACCGGCACCTACAATGAGCAGTTCTTC.

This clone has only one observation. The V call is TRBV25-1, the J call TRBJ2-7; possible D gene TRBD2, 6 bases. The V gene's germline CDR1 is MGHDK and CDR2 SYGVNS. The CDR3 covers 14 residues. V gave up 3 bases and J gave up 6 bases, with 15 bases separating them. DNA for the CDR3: TGTGCCAGCAGTGAGGGGCTAGCGCCGTCCGAGCAGTACTTC. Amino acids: CASSEGLAPSEQYF.

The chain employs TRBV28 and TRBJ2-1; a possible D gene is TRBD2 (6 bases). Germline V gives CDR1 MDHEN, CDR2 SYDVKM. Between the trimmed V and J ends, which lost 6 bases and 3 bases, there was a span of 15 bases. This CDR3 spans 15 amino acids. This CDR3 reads CASSPWGEIYNEQFF. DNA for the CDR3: TGTGCCAGCAGCCCGTGGGGGGAAATCTACAATGAGCAGTTCTTC.

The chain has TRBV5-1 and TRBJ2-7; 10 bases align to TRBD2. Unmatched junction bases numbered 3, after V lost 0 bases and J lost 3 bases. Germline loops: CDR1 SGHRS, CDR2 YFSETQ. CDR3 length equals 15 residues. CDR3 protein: CASSLDTSGIYEQYF. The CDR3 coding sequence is TGCGCCAGCAGCTTGGATACTAGCGGGATCTACGAGCAGTACTTC. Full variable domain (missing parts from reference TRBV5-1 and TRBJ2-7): KAGVTQTPRYLIKTRGQQVTLSCSPISGHRSVSWYQQTPGQGLQFLFEYFSETQRNKGNFPGRFSGRQFSNSRSEMNVSTLELGDSALYLCASSLDTSGIYEQYFGPGTRLTVT.

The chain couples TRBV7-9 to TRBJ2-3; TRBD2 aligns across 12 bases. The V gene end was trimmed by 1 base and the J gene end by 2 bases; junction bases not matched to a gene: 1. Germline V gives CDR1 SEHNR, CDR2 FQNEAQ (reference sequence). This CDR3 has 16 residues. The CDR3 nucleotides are TGTGCCAGCAGCTTAGGACTAGCGGGAGTCACAGATACGCAGTATTTT. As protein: CASSLGLAGVTDTQYF.

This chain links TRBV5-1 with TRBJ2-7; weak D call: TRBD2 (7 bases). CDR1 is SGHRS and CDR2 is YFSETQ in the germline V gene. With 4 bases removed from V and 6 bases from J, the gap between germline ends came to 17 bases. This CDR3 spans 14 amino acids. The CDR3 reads CASSAWGGATEQYF. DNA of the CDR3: TGCGCCAGCAGCGCCTGGGGGGGCGCGACCGAGCAGTACTTC.

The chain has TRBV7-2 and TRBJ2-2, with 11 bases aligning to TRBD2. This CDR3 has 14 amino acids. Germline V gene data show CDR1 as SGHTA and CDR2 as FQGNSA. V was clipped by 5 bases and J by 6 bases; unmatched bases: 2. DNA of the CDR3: TGTGCCAGCAGCGGGACTAGCGGTTCCGGGGAGCTGTTTTTT. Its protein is CASSGTSGSGELFF.